A single sample gave rise to the 12 T cell receptor beta chains below, sequenced in a study of monozygotic twins with inflammatory bowel disease (dated by TCRdb to about 2019). The library was generated by 5' RACE. The sequencer was an Illumina HiSeq 2500. TCRdb reanalyzed the reads, keeping one entry per CDR3 protein sequence and omitting DNA. The sample's table covers a few hundred thousand distinct CDR3 sequences. Less than 2.5% of the sample goes to the ten largest clones. Material for sequencing was blood. Every receptor here comes from a human donor with ulcerative colitis or Crohn's disease, or a healthy co-twin of an affected twin (not recorded which).

V gene TRBV19 combines with J gene TRBJ1-1; as DNA is missing, the TRBD1 call by TCRdb cannot be tested. The CDR3 consists of 14 residues. Per the germline V gene, CDR1 is LNHDA and CDR2 is SQIVND (reference sequence). CDR3 residues: CASSITQGRRKAFF.

The CDR3 spells CATSRTGNSYEQYF. The rearrangement uses TRBV15 and TRBJ2-7; TCRdb's D call of TRBD1 is untestable without DNA. CDR3 size: 14 residues. Germline CDR1 LNHNV, CDR2 YYDKDF (reference sequence).

The chain joins TRBV5-1 to TRBJ1-1; there is no DNA to check the TCRdb D call of TRBD1. Germline V gene lookup returns CDR1 SGHRS and CDR2 YFSETQ. There are 15 residues in the CDR3. The CDR3 protein is CASSLVTAPNTEAFF.

The chain has TRBV7-9 and TRBJ2-7; absent DNA, TCRdb's TRBD1 call cannot be checked. The CDR3 has 17 amino acids. Germline V lookup: CDR1 SEHNR, CDR2 FQNEAQ (reference sequence). CDR3 sequence reads: CASSYGTISSSSYEQYF.

The chain links TRBV19 to TRBJ2-6; the TRBD1 assignment by TCRdb is unverifiable without DNA. Germline loops: CDR1 LNHDA, CDR2 SQIVND (reference sequence). The CDR3 is 15 amino acids. The CDR3 reads CASGTVSSGANVLTF.

The gene calls are TRBV18 and TRBJ2-1; TCRdb indicates TRBD2, and absent DNA this call remains unverified. The CDR3 contains 15 residues. Germline values: CDR1 KGHSH, CDR2 LQKENI. The CDR3 loop reads CASSPPGGRLNEQFF.

V and J are TRBV3-1 and TRBJ1-6. The CDR3 loop spans 13 amino acids. Looked up from germline, CDR1 is LGHDT and CDR2 is YNNKEL (reference sequence). The CDR3 region is CASSPLRNSPLHF. Based on the CDR3 plus reference TRBV3-1 and TRBJ1-6, the full variable domain is DTAVSQTPKYLVTQMGNDKSIKCEQNLGHDTMYWYKQDSKKFLKIMFSYNNKELIINETVPNRFSPKSPDKAHLNLHINSLELGDSAVYFCASSPLRNSPLHFGNGTRLTVT.

The rearrangement links TRBV5-1 to TRBJ2-7; TCRdb proposes TRBD1, but this gene call is untestable without DNA. The V gene's germline CDR1 is SGHRS and CDR2 YFSETQ. This CDR3 is 16 amino acids long. CDR3 loop: CASQTGRDSSSYEQYF. Drawing the rest from reference TRBV5-1 and TRBJ2-7, the complete variable domain is KAGVTQTPRYLIKTRGQQVTLSCSPISGHRSVSWYQQTPGQGLQFLFEYFSETQRNKGNFPGRFSGRQFSNSRSEMNVSTLELGDSALYLCASQTGRDSSSYEQYFGPGTRLTVT.

The rearrangement uses TRBV5-1 and TRBJ2-1; as DNA is missing, the TRBD1 call by TCRdb cannot be tested. The germline V gene has CDR1 SGHRS and CDR2 YFSETQ. CDR3 length: 15 residues. The CDR3 region is CASRDPGAPYNEQFF. Drawing the rest from reference TRBV5-1 and TRBJ2-1, the complete variable domain is KAGVTQTPRYLIKTRGQQVTLSCSPISGHRSVSWYQQTPGQGLQFLFEYFSETQRNKGNFPGRFSGRQFSNSRSEMNVSTLELGDSALYLCASRDPGAPYNEQFFGPGTRLTVL.

The chain combines TRBV5-1 with TRBJ1-1; lacking DNA, the TRBD1 call made by TCRdb goes unchecked. Germline V gene sequence: CDR1 SGHRS, CDR2 YFSETQ. CDR3 length equals 12 residues. The CDR3 spells CASRQGFLPAFF.

V is TRBV30 and J is TRBJ2-5. The CDR3 has 14 amino acids. Germline V gene sequence: CDR1 GTSNPN, CDR2 SVGIG (reference sequence). Here the CDR3 reads CAWRQLEDTETQYF.

The rearrangement links TRBV12-3 or TRBV12-4 to TRBJ1-6; TCRdb's D call of TRBD1 is untestable without DNA. CDR3 length: 15 amino acids. The chain's CDR3 is CASSEQGVRGSPLHF.